The clone carrying this T cell receptor (beta chain) showed up just once. The data were taken from a study of OX40 agonist ivuxolimab in advanced cancers. The assay was immunoSEQ multiplex PCR, and TCRdb's table has in-frame clones only and misses some. The data show about 100,000 clones, approximately 91% seen once. The germline CDR1 and CDR2 sequences are WSHSY and SAAADI. The V end lost 7 bases, the J end lost 0 bases, and 13 bases lay between the germline ends. This CDR3 is built from 14 residues. This sequence originates from an adult with an advanced solid tumor such as melanoma, head and neck, liver or kidney cancer. The source was CD4+ or CD8+ T cells sorted from blood, collected in a trial of the OX40 agonist ivuxolimab. This chain connects TRBV10-2 to TRBJ2-7, with D unresolved. Written as DNA, the CDR3 is TGCGCCAGCAACGAACGGGCTAGCTCCTACGAGCAGTACTTC. The encoded protein is CASNERASSYEQYF.